This T cell receptor beta chain comes out of a study of monozygotic twins with inflammatory bowel disease (dated by TCRdb to between 2018 and 2021). Context from the whole study: The complete study included some 28 monozygotic twin pairs: 19 IBD-discordant Danish pairs and nine German pairs, of which four were IBD-concordant and five were IBD-discordant. Disease-associated traits were sought mainly through comparisons between IBD patients and their genetically identical healthy co-twins within discordant pairs. Each individual had, on average, about 151 000 unique TCRalpha sequences and 181 000 unique TCRbeta sequences available for analysis.

From each donor, a roughly 2.6 ml peripheral blood sample was collected into PAXgene tubes and stored at -80 degrees C. Without any T cell sorting, total RNA was extracted from whole blood using the PAXgene blood miRNA kit on an automated QIAcube. Peripheral blood from monozygotic twin pairs concordant or discordant for inflammatory bowel disease was subjected to deep TCRalpha and TCRbeta repertoire profiling with unique molecular barcoding. Smoking habits were recorded for all twin pairs, and each individual was classified as a current, former or never smoker. The CDR3 spans 13 residues, from the cysteine through the phenylalanine. There is no recorded DNA. What the work shows at the level of the full study, not this receptor alone: IBD patients had lower TCRbeta repertoire diversity, measured by the inverse Simpson index, than their healthy co-twins. The analysis was unable to tell apart different T cell subtypes. Fewer clonotypes were shared with other individuals by IBD patients than by healthy twins, most markedly in patients showing signs of disease activity. Because patients were on differing immunosuppressive treatments, the repertoires may have picked up extra background noise and inter-individual variability. Repertoire similarity did not differ between concordant and discordant twins, which could be due to limited statistical power. The results gave no support for a single strong signal or clonotype linked to IBD.

Worth noting for this clonotype: There is no known antigen for this receptor.

Library creation used 5' RACE. Preparation of each TCR library used approximately 4,000 ng of total RNA. For each sample, cDNA was synthesized in eight separate reactions using SMARTScribe reverse transcriptase. During cDNA synthesis, unique molecular identifiers containing a 6-nucleotide sample barcode were introduced by template switching. TCRalpha and TCRbeta cDNA was amplified by two nested PCRs of 16 and 9 cycles, with bead purification after each PCR. Before amplification, cDNA was treated with uracil DNA-glycosylase and purified using the QIAquick PCR purification kit. The second PCR added Illumina TruSeq-compatible adapters along with sample-specific barcodes. TapeStation and Qubit were used to check library quality and concentration, and roughly 5 ng of each library went into the pool. Sequencing of the pooled libraries was done on an Illumina HiSeq2500 single-index Rapid Run using custom sequencing primers and 2 x 100 bp reads. The source study handled its data this way. MiGEC version 1.2.6 was used for UMI-based consensus assembly, which corrected PCR and sequencing errors. V(D)J alignment, clonotype assembly and CDR3 extraction were performed with MiXCR version 2.1.1. To normalise gene usage, clonotype sharing and MAIT/NKT TCR abundance, the analysis used the top 1000, 10 000 and 20 000 clonotypes per sample. Diversity was computed as the inverse Simpson index with the vegan R package after downsampling to 27 000 UMIs. Paired Mann-Whitney U tests were applied to discordant twin pairs, with Benjamini-Hochberg correction for multiple testing. The reads went through TCRdb reprocessing, and each CDR3 protein sequence gets one entry with no DNA. The V and J calls shown here were made by TCRdb, not taken from the authors' results. In this sample's table one finds more than 350,000 distinct CDR3 sequences. Together, the top ten hold about 2.3% of the sample.

What was sequenced was blood. The TCR originated in a human donor with ulcerative colitis or Crohn's disease, or a healthy co-twin of an affected twin (not recorded which). The chain is encoded by TRBV12-3 or TRBV12-4 joined to TRBJ2-1. For the CDR3, the sequence is CASSPIHGNEQFF.